This T cell receptor beta chain was sequenced during a study of T cell changes during pregnancy in multiple sclerosis. This table comes from immunoSEQ multiplex PCR, and its TCRdb copy is limited to in-frame clones, with some not included. This table has about 59,000 clones, roughly 95% appearing once. The length of the CDR3 is 14 residues. CDR1 and CDR2 from the germline V gene are MNHNY and SVGAGI (reference sequence). Losses at the gene ends were 6 bases for V and 4 bases for J; bases not matched to a gene: 5. The specimen was CD4+ T cells from peripheral blood mononuclear cells, collected before pregnancy. This receptor was identified in a female donor with multiple sclerosis, enrolled in a pregnancy study. The chain couples TRBV6-6 to TRBJ2-5; TRBD2 aligns across 10 bases. The CDR3 bases are TGTGCCAGCAGCTTCCAGCGGGAGGGAGAGACCCAGTACTTC. Amino acids: CASSFQREGETQYF.